The present entry profiles one T cell receptor beta chain with its context. This entry is derived from a study of blood T cell repertoires in COVID-19. The authors' processing: The authors estimated nucleated cell counts from reference gene primer amplification. Clones were sequenced by immunoSEQ multiplex PCR, and TCRdb holds only the in-frame ones, with some missing. The DNA was the basis for D and trimming; V, J and clone size are from that table. The data show 300,000 to 400,000 clones, 87% seen once. V dropped 0 bases and J dropped 5 bases, with 7 bases sitting between them. This CDR3 comprises 13 residues. Germline CDR1 reads ENHRY; CDR2 reads SYGVKD.

The sequencing input was peripheral blood. The sequence was obtained from a woman in her forties or fifties with COVID-19, enrolled during active disease. V and J are TRBV10-3 and TRBJ1-2; D unresolved. This CDR3 reads CAISESDRYGYTF. The CDR3 DNA follows: TGTGCCATCAGTGAGTCAGATAGATATGGCTACACCTTC.